This TCR beta chain appears in the sequencing data of a study of blood T cell repertoires in COVID-19. Per germline, CDR1 KGHSH and CDR2 LQKENI. The CDR3 extends over 15 amino acids. V was trimmed by 5 bases and J by 8 bases, leaving 21 bases between them. Data came from immunoSEQ multiplex PCR; TCRdb stores just in-frame clones and leaves some out. The sample has 160,000 or so clones; about 83% are singletons. The clonotype comes from a human donor in a cohort sampled during active COVID-19. Input material: peripheral blood. The rearrangement joins TRBV18 to TRBJ1-2; TRBD1 might be the D (5 bases). The CDR3: CASSEPGLPSSGYTF. CDR3 coding DNA: TGTGCCAGCTCAGAACCGGGACTCCCCTCCTCCGGCTACACCTTC.